The 14 T cell receptor beta chains reported below all come from one sample, sequenced in a study of technical replicates of blood from a handful of donors. Clones were read by immunoSEQ multiplex PCR, and TCRdb kept only the in-frame ones, dropping some. Altogether 85,000 to 90,000 clones are present, around 92% being singletons, with the ten largest covering approximately 0.3%. Sequences were obtained from T cells isolated from PBMCs. The source is a human donor in good health.

V and J are TRBV28 and TRBJ2-7; 12 positions match TRBD2. V was pared by 6 bases and J by 4 bases, with 4 bases of the junction left unmatched. Germline V gene sequence: CDR1 MDHEN, CDR2 SYDVKM. The CDR3 contains 14 residues. CDR3 in DNA: TGTGCCAGCAGCCTAGCGGGAGGGCCATACGAGCAGTACTTC. Translating gives CASSLAGGPYEQYF.

This chain connects TRBV5-1 to TRBJ2-5; 7 bases agree with TRBD1. CDR1 is SGHRS and CDR2 is YFSETQ in the germline V gene. The trim removed 4 bases at V and 4 bases at J, leaving 7 bases unmatched. This CDR3 region has 14 residues. The CDR3 is CASSKRTGGETQYF. The DNA of the CDR3 is TGCGCCAGCAGCAAACGGACAGGAGGAGAGACCCAGTACTTC.

The chain has TRBV29-1 and TRBJ1-5, with D possibly TRBD1 on 5 matching bases. V lost 4 bases, J lost 4 bases, and 8 bases lay in between. Germline V gene data show CDR1 as SQVTM and CDR2 as ANQGSEA. The CDR3 spans 12 residues. The DNA for the CDR3 is TGCAGCGTTGGGGGGGGGAATCAGCCCCAGCATTTT. This translates into CSVGGGNQPQHF. Drawing the rest from reference TRBV29-1 and TRBJ1-5, the complete variable domain is SAVISQKPSRDICQRGTSLTIQCQVDSQVTMMFWYRQQPGQSLTLIATANQGSEATYESGFVIDKFPISRPNLTFSTLTVSNMSPEDSSIYLCSVGGGNQPQHFGDGTRLSIL.

This rearrangement joins TRBV19 to TRBJ1-5; D unclear. In germline, CDR1 is LNHDA, CDR2 SQIVND (reference sequence). The V end was cut by 3 bases, the J end by 3 bases, with 12 bases between. This CDR3 contains 15 residues. The CDR3 sequence is CASSISPRYNQPQHF. DNA for the CDR3: TGTGCCAGTAGTATTTCCCCCAGGTACAATCAGCCCCAGCATTTT. The complete variable domain, with remaining parts taken from reference TRBV19 and TRBJ1-5, reads DGGITQSPKYLFRKEGQNVTLSCEQNLNHDAMYWYRQDPGQGLRLIYYSQIVNDFQKGDIAEGYSVSREKKESFPLTVTSAQKNPTAFYLCASSISPRYNQPQHFGDGTRLSIL.

The V call is TRBV5-1, the J call TRBJ2-3; no reliable D call. Looked up from germline, CDR1 is SGHRS and CDR2 is YFSETQ. This CDR3 is 15 amino acids long. V lost 2 bases and J 4 bases, leaving 14 bases between the germline ends. CDR3 loop: CASSLGRVGADTQYF. CDR3 nucleotides: TGCGCCAGCAGCTTAGGTCGGGTGGGTGCAGATACGCAGTATTTT.

The chain employs TRBV7-9 and TRBJ1-1, with D hard to call. The CDR3 totals 12 residues. Germline V gene data show CDR1 as SEHNR and CDR2 as FQNEAQ (reference sequence). V lost 5 bases and J lost 12, with 16 bases in between. The CDR3 nucleotides are TGTGCCAGCAGCCCAAACCCAAGGACTACTTTCTTT. It codes for CASSPNPRTTFF.

The chain recombines TRBV5-1 with TRBJ1-1; D uncertain. CDR3 length: 15 amino acids. CDR1 SGHRS and CDR2 YFSETQ come from the germline V gene. Trimming removed 0 bases from V and 0 bases from J, with 9 bases in between. CDR3 protein: CASSLGVGMNTEAFF. CDR3 bases: TGCGCCAGCAGCTTGGGGGTCGGGATGAACACTGAAGCTTTCTTT.

This chain connects TRBV14 to TRBJ1-2; D unclear. CDR3 size: 15 residues. Germline CDR1 reads SGHDN; CDR2 reads FVKESK. V was pared by 4 bases and J by 8 bases, with 20 bases between. The CDR3 DNA sequence: TGTGCCAGCAGCCCACGTTCTCGCTCGGGTGACGGCTACACCTTC. It is translated as CASSPRSRSGDGYTF. Full variable domain (rest looked up from reference TRBV14 and TRBJ1-2): EAGVTQFPSHSVIEKGQTVTLRCDPISGHDNLYWYRRVMGKEIKFLLHFVKESKQDESGMPNNRFLAERTGGTYSTLKVQPAELEDSGVYFCASSPRSRSGDGYTFGSGTRLTVV.

The V gene is TRBV7-3, the J gene TRBJ2-2, with D uncertain. With 3 bases removed from V and 6 bases from J, the gap between germline ends came to 23 bases. Germline CDR1 reads SGHTA; CDR2 reads FQGTGA. The CDR3 has 18 residues. CDR3 amino acids: CASSFRPATETGPGELFF. The CDR3 bases are TGTGCCAGCAGCTTCCGGCCAGCGACCGAGACCGGTCCCGGGGAGCTGTTTTTT. Looking up the rest from reference TRBV7-3 and TRBJ2-2 gives the full variable domain: GAGVSQTPSNKVTEKGKYVELRCDPISGHTALYWYRQSLGQGPEFLIYFQGTGAADDSGLPNDRFFAVRPEGSVSTLKIQRTERGDSAVYLCASSFRPATETGPGELFFGEGSRLTVL.

This chain uses TRBV13 with TRBJ1-4, with 9 bases matching TRBD1. The germline gives CDR1 PRHDT, CDR2 FYEKMQ (reference sequence). Germline trimming cut 3 bases from V and 8 bases from J; bases unmatched to any gene: 4. The CDR3 has 14 amino acids. The CDR3, as DNA: TGTGCCAGCAGCTTCGACAGGGGGAGAGAAAAACTGTTTTTT. This translates into CASSFDRGREKLFF.

This clone has a handful of counts. The CDR3 loop is CASSLGTGGYQPQHF. The CDR3 coding sequence is TGTGCCAGCAGCTTGGGGACAGGGGGTTATCAGCCCCAGCATTTT. The rearrangement joins TRBV5-8 to TRBJ1-5, with 10 bases that match TRBD1. The junction had 2 bases not matched to a gene; V was cut back by 0 bases and J by 5 bases. Germline V CDR1 and CDR2: SGHTS, YDEGEE. This CDR3 comprises 15 residues.

The CDR3 DNA reads as TGCGCCAGCAGCCAGCGGGGGGAGGTCTACGAGCAGTACTTC. Its protein product is CASSQRGEVYEQYF. The rearrangement uses TRBV5-1 and TRBJ2-7; TRBD2 matches at 9 bases. Germline V gene data show CDR1 as SGHRS and CDR2 as YFSETQ. The junction had 5 bases not matched to a gene; V was cut back by 4 bases and J by 3 bases. The CDR3 consists of 14 residues.

This clone was counted once. This rearrangement joins TRBV4-2 to TRBJ2-3; 8 bases align to TRBD1. CDR3 length: 15 residues. After removal of 4 bases from V and 6 bases from J, the junction contained 9 bases not matched to a gene. Germline V lookup: CDR1 LGHNA, CDR2 YNFKEQ. DNA for the CDR3: TGTGCCAGCAGCCTAATGGACAGGGCGGCGGATACGCAGTATTTT. Protein product: CASSLMDRAADTQYF.

The rearrangement links TRBV11-3 to TRBJ1-1, with D perhaps TRBD1 (5 bases). The germline V gene encodes CDR1 SGHNT and CDR2 YENEEA. The CDR3 is made up of 14 amino acids. Trimming removed 0 bases at V and 7 bases at J, with 12 bases between. CDR3 DNA sequence: TGTGCCAGCAGCTTAGACAGGGTAGAAGATGAAGCTTTCTTT. Translation gives CASSLDRVEDEAFF.